What follows is one TCR beta chain and its context. Its antigen is not known. The data were obtained in a study of T cell responses to AZD1222 COVID-19 vaccine. The V end lost 1 base, the J end lost 3 bases, and 16 bases lay between the germline ends. Looked up from germline, CDR1 is LGHNA and CDR2 is YNFKEQ. This CDR3 has 16 amino acids. Clones were read by immunoSEQ multiplex PCR, and TCRdb kept only the in-frame ones, dropping some. The table includes fewer than 150,000 clones, around 90% detected once. Whole-study findings and limits: Rises in breadth and depth of Spike-specific TCRs came after two AZD1222 doses.

The chain couples TRBV4-2 to TRBJ2-7; D not certain. Sequencing was performed on peripheral blood, taken 28 days after the second AZD1222 dose. The receptor was derived from an adult who received the AZD1222 COVID-19 vaccine. CDR3 sequence: CASSQGRRASGYEQYF. CDR3 nucleotides: TGTGCCAGCAGCCAAGGCCGAAGGGCCTCAGGCTACGAGCAGTACTTC.